This TCR beta chain was identified during a study of spatial heterogeneity in lung cancer. Overall study: The count of detected beta-chain sequences consistently exceeded that of alpha-chain sequences.

This clonotype showed up many times. Time point in this sample: sample taken at primary tumor resection. TCRdb recomputed calls from the 5' RACE reads with MiXCR, one row per CDR3 protein. The data contain about 92,000 distinct CDR3 sequences, more than 10% of them singletons. The V gene end was trimmed by 3 bases and the J gene end by 4 bases; junction bases not matched to a gene: 5. Germline CDR1 SGHTA, CDR2 FQGNSA. The CDR3 runs 15 residues. The TCR originated in a male donor with early-stage non-small cell lung cancer. Here the sequenced sample was PBMCs, taken at surgery. The chain joins TRBV7-2 to TRBJ2-5; 10 bases are a match to TRBD2. CDR3 protein: CASSFSGGNGETQYF. The CDR3 nucleotides read TGTGCCAGCAGCTTTAGCGGGGGGAACGGAGAGACCCAGTACTTC. The full variable domain, completed using reference TRBV7-2 and TRBJ2-5, is GAGVSQSPSNKVTEKGKDVELRCDPISGHTALYWYRQSLGQGLEFLIYFQGNSAPDKSGLPSDRFSAERTGGSVSTLTIQRTQQEDSAVYLCASSFSGGNGETQYFGPGTRLLVL.